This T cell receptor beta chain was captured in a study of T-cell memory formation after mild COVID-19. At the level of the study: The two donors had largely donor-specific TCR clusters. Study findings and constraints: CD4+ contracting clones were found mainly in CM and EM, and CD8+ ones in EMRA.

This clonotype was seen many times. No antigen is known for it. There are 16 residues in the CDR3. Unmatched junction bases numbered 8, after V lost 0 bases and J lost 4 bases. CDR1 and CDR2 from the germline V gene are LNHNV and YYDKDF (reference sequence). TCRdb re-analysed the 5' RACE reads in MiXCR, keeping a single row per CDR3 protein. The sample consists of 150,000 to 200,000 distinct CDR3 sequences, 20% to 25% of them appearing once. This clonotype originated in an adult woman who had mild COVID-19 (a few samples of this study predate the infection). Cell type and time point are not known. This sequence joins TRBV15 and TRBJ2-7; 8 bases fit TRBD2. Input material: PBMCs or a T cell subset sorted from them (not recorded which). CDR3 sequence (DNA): TGTGCCACCAGCAGAGATCGGGGGGGCAGGGCTTACGAGCAGTACTTC. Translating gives CATSRDRGGRAYEQYF. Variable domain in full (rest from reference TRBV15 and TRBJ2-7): DAMVIQNPRYQVTQFGKPVTLSCSQTLNHNVMYWYQQKSSQAPKLLFHYYDKDFNNEADTPDNFQSRRPNTSFCFLDIRSPGLGDTAMYLCATSRDRGGRAYEQYFGPGTRLTVT.